What follows are 20 T cell receptor beta chains derived from one specimen sequenced in a study of blood T cell repertoires in COVID-19. Measured with immunoSEQ multiplex PCR; TCRdb has only the in-frame clones, and not every one. The table includes around 40,000 clones, around 90% detected once. Sample: peripheral blood. The receptors derive from a woman aged 25 to 45 in a cohort sampled during active COVID-19.

J is TRBJ2-2 and V is TRBV6-2 or TRBV6-3; 9 positions match TRBD1. The CDR3 covers 16 residues. V lost 2 bases and J lost 7; bases outside the gene matches: 8. Germline V CDR1 and CDR2: MNHEY, SVGEGT. DNA for the CDR3: TGTGCCAGCAGTTACGCTGGGACAGGGAAAGGCGGGGAGCTGTTTTTT. Its protein is CASSYAGTGKGGELFF.

CDR3 sequence: CASSYIPPRAGVVYEQYF. The CDR3 nucleotides read TGTGCCAGCAGCTACATCCCCCCTCGGGCGGGAGTCGTCTACGAGCAGTACTTC. The gene calls are TRBV7-2 and TRBJ2-7, with TRBD2 matching 7 bases. The CDR3 is 18 residues long. Germline V gene data show CDR1 as SGHTA and CDR2 as FQGNSA. Trimming took 4 bases from V and 3 from J; bases not matched to a gene: 18.

This chain links TRBV9 with TRBJ2-5, with 16 positions matching TRBD2. The CDR3 contains 17 residues. Trimming cost V 5 bases and J 5 bases; bases outside gene matches: 9. In germline, CDR1 is SGDLS, CDR2 YYNGEE. In DNA form, the CDR3 reads TGTGCCAGCAGTTCGGGACTAGCGGGAGGGCCCGGTGAGACCCAGTACTTC. It yields the protein CASSSGLAGGPGETQYF.

The chain recombines TRBV28 with TRBJ1-3; D is unresolved. From germline, CDR1 is MDHEN and CDR2 SYDVKM. Trimming removed 5 bases at V and 3 bases at J, with 14 bases between. This CDR3 region has 15 residues. The CDR3 spells CASSPLKWLGNTIYF. DNA for the CDR3: TGTGCCAGCAGTCCCCTTAAGTGGCTTGGAAACACCATATATTTT.

The V gene is TRBV4-1, the J gene TRBJ2-7, with 8 nucleotides matching TRBD2. Trimming took 0 bases from V and 1 from J; bases not matched to a gene: 5. The germline gives CDR1 MGHRA, CDR2 YSYEKL. The CDR3 loop spans 16 amino acids. Written as DNA, the CDR3 is TGCGCCAGCAGCCAAGAAATGGCGGGAGGATCCTACGAGCAGTACTTC. Translating it yields CASSQEMAGGSYEQYF.

The chain joins TRBV7-8 to TRBJ1-6, with D possibly matching TRBD1 (5 bases). Germline V gene data show CDR1 as SGHVS and CDR2 as FQNEAQ. Trimming took 8 bases from V and 0 from J, leaving 14 bases between them. The CDR3 runs 16 residues. The CDR3: CASSEQVRSYNSPLHF. CDR3 bases: TGTGCCAGCTCGGAACAGGTCCGCTCCTATAATTCACCCCTCCACTTT. The full variable domain, in which reference TRBV7-8 and TRBJ1-6 provide the parts outside the CDR3, is GAGVSQSPRYKVAKRGQDVALRCDPISGHVSLFWYQQALGQGPEFLTYFQNEAQLDKSGLPSDRFFAERPEGSVSTLKIQRTQQEDSAVYLCASSEQVRSYNSPLHFGNGTRLTVT.

The table lists this clone with a few counts. The chain joins TRBV19 to TRBJ2-7, with 12 bases identical to TRBD2. With V trimmed by 6 bases and J by 6 bases, 9 bases remained unmatched. The CDR3 runs 15 residues. CDR1 is LNHDA, CDR2 SQIVND, per germline (reference sequence). The CDR3 loop is CASRPTSGSSGEQYF. In DNA form, the CDR3 reads TGTGCCAGTAGGCCGACTAGCGGGAGTTCCGGCGAGCAGTACTTC.

This sequence joins TRBV28 and TRBJ2-6, with D unresolved. Trimming removed 5 bases from V and 0 bases from J, with 11 bases in between. There are 16 residues in the CDR3. CDR1 and CDR2 (germline): MDHEN, SYDVKM. CDR3 DNA sequence: TGTGCCAGCAGTCCATCTAGGTCCTCTGGGGCCAACGTCCTGACTTTC. Its translation is CASSPSRSSGANVLTF.

The table lists this clone with a count of one. The CDR3 DNA follows: TGTGCCACCAGCCCCCAGTTGAACACTGAAGCTTTCTTT. Translating gives CATSPQLNTEAFF. V is TRBV2 and J is TRBJ1-1; unclear D gene. This CDR3 region has 13 residues. With 10 bases removed from V and 0 bases from J, the gap between germline ends came to 12 bases. CDR1 and CDR2 from the germline V gene are SNHLY and FYNNEI.

In its sample, this clone is medium-sized. CDR3 region: CASSVAGGSAYEQYF. The CDR3 bases are TGTGCCAGCAGCGTAGCGGGGGGCTCAGCCTACGAGCAGTACTTC. The chain combines TRBV9 with TRBJ2-7; tentative D call: TRBD2 (7 bases). Germline values: CDR1 SGDLS, CDR2 YYNGEE. V lost 0 bases and J lost 2, with 12 bases in between. The CDR3 runs 15 residues.

The chain is built from TRBV19 and TRBJ2-7; 7 bases line up with TRBD1. This CDR3 has 14 residues. Germline CDR1 LNHDA, CDR2 SQIVND (reference sequence). The J segment lost 5 bases and the V segment lost 3 bases, leaving 7 bases of the junction unmatched. The CDR3 bases are TGTGCCAGTAGTATGGGACAGATCGGGGACGAGCAGTACTTC. It encodes CASSMGQIGDEQYF.

The chain links TRBV3-1 (or the pseudogene TRBV3-2) to TRBJ2-5; 14 bases map to TRBD2. Looked up from germline, CDR1 is LGHDT and CDR2 is YNNKEL (reference sequence). There are 22 residues in the CDR3. After removal of 1 base from V and 1 base from J, the junction contained 17 bases not matched to a gene. Written as DNA, the CDR3 is TGTGCCAGCAGCCAAGTAGTGGGGGGCGCTGGACTAGCGGGAGGCTTCCAAGAGACCCAGTACTTC. This translates into CASSQVVGGAGLAGGFQETQYF.

The chain links TRBV18 to TRBJ2-1; 11 bases map to TRBD2. V gave up 5 bases and J gave up 6 bases; unmatched junction bases: 9. Germline V gene sequence: CDR1 KGHSH, CDR2 LQKENI. The CDR3 has 16 amino acids. CDR3 residues: CASSKLAGGSVNEQFF. Here the CDR3 DNA reads TGTGCCAGCTCAAAGCTAGCGGGAGGCTCTGTCAATGAGCAGTTCTTC.

The chain employs TRBV11-3 and TRBJ2-2; D is possibly TRBD1 (6 bases). Germline V gene data show CDR1 as SGHNT and CDR2 as YENEEA. CDR3 length equals 15 residues. The ends were cut back, 1 base at V and 6 bases at J, with 12 bases in the middle. CDR3 sequence reads: CASSLVTGRAGELFF. The CDR3 region has the DNA TGTGCCAGCAGCTTAGTCACAGGGCGGGCCGGGGAGCTGTTTTTT.

This chain connects TRBV9 to TRBJ2-7, with 9 bases fitting TRBD1. The CDR3 loop spans 18 amino acids. V trimming: 4 bases; J trimming: 5 bases; junction bases outside the gene matches: 19. CDR1 SGDLS and CDR2 YYNGEE come from the germline V gene. The CDR3 reads CASSPRSKSRDRVHEQYF. For the CDR3, the DNA is TGTGCCAGCAGCCCTAGGAGCAAATCGCGGGACAGGGTCCACGAGCAGTACTTC.

The table lists this clone with a count of one. CDR3 sequence: CASSLASISTDTQYF. The CDR3 DNA reads as TGCGCCAGCAGCTTGGCGTCTATCAGCACAGATACGCAGTATTTT. The chain links TRBV5-1 to TRBJ2-3; D gene uncertain. Germline loops: CDR1 SGHRS, CDR2 YFSETQ. This CDR3 has 15 amino acids. The V end was cut by 0 bases, the J end by 0 bases, with 8 bases between.

This clone came up a few times. The gene calls are TRBV2 and TRBJ1-6; the D gene is possibly TRBD1 (5 bases). The CDR3 is made up of 15 amino acids. V was clipped by 5 bases and J by 6 bases, with 14 bases between them. The germline V gene has CDR1 SNHLY and CDR2 FYNNEI. Written as DNA, the CDR3 is TGTGCCAGCAGTCTCCAGGGTATGGGTAATTCACCCCTCCACTTT. Translated, it gives CASSLQGMGNSPLHF.

The chain uses TRBV28 and TRBJ1-2, with a weak D call TRBD1 (5 bases). Germline CDR1 is MDHEN and CDR2 is SYDVKM. V dropped 5 bases and J dropped 0 bases, with 13 bases sitting between them. The CDR3 consists of 15 residues. In DNA form, the CDR3 reads TGTGCCAGCAGTGTCTGGGGGGGAACTAACTATGGCTACACCTTC. It encodes CASSVWGGTNYGYTF.

The V gene is TRBV19, the J gene TRBJ1-6; D gene ambiguous. Germline loops: CDR1 LNHDA, CDR2 SQIVND (reference sequence). Trimming left V 9 bases short and J 0 bases short, with 9 bases between. This CDR3 comprises 14 residues. The CDR3 nucleotides read TGTGCCAGCGGGGAAAGCTCCTATAATTCACCCCTCCACTTT. Translating it yields CASGESSYNSPLHF.

This chain joins TRBV19 and TRBJ2-2; D is uncertain. V dropped 11 bases and J dropped 5 bases, with 9 bases sitting between them. The germline V gene encodes CDR1 LNHDA and CDR2 SQIVND (reference sequence). The CDR3 extends over 11 amino acids. For the CDR3, the DNA is TGTGCCTCCGGAGATACCGGGGAGCTGTTTTTT. Its translation is CASGDTGELFF.